This T cell receptor beta chain is drawn from a study of T cell responses to AZD1222 COVID-19 vaccine. The study, taken as a whole, reports: White British donors predominated, females outnumbered males, and clonal diversity was possibly underestimated. Spike-spanning, vaccine-associated CD4 TCRs were dominant at 160-218 and 743-854.

CDR1 is SQVTM and CDR2 is ANQGSEA in the germline V gene. V gave up 5 bases and J gave up 2 bases, with 12 bases separating them. The CDR3 sequence is 13 residues long. Clones were sequenced by immunoSEQ multiplex PCR, and TCRdb holds only the in-frame ones, with some missing. The sample records 150,000 to 200,000 clones, just over 90% being singletons. A remark on this clone: What it binds is unknown.

This sequence was found in an adult who received the AZD1222 COVID-19 vaccine. The V call is TRBV29-1, the J call TRBJ1-1, with D perhaps TRBD1 (5 bases). The specimen was peripheral blood, collected 28 days after the second AZD1222 dose. CDR3 bases: TGCAGCGTTCACGGACAAACTAACACTGAAGCTTTCTTT. Translation: CSVHGQTNTEAFF.